The source of this TCR beta chain is a study of T cells after yellow fever vaccination. On the study more broadly: SMART-Seq v4 Ultra Low Input handled preparation of low-cell-number fractions.

TCRdb processed the 5' RACE reads anew with MiXCR; each CDR3 protein has one entry. The data show around 550,000 distinct CDR3 sequences, roughly 21% seen once. This clonotype was seen a handful of times. Its antigen is not known. CDR1 is DFQATT and CDR2 is SNEGSKA in the germline V gene (reference sequence). V was clipped by 6 bases and J by 0 bases; unmatched bases: 5. This CDR3 has 14 residues. Study observations and caveats: Post-booster repertoires contained most primary-vaccination clones again (roughly 96% CD4, around 88% CD8). Faster peaking, at day 5 versus 15, marked a secondary response that was weaker.

The V and J genes are TRBV20-1 and TRBJ2-3; TRBD2 matches at 8 bases. The sequencing used PBMCs, collected 15 days after the yellow fever booster vaccination. This sequence originates from a man aged 25 to 40 who received the YFV17D yellow fever vaccine. CDR3 amino acids: CSALSGSSTDTQYF. CDR3 nucleotide sequence: TGCAGTGCCTTAAGCGGGAGCAGCACAGATACGCAGTATTTT.